The 27 T cell receptor beta chains reported below all come from one sample, sequenced in a study of T cell changes during pregnancy in multiple sclerosis. Sequencing used immunoSEQ multiplex PCR; TCRdb keeps in-frame clones, though not all of them. This sample has approximately 23,000 clones, with roughly nine tenths found just once. The starting material was CD4+ T cells from peripheral blood mononuclear cells, obtained in the third trimester of pregnancy. The origin of the receptors is a female donor in good health, enrolled as a control in a pregnancy study.

V usage is TRBV18 and J usage is TRBJ2-5; 10 bases align to TRBD2. The better agreement between TRBJ2-7 and the DNA end casts doubt on the J call. The CDR3 is made up of 14 amino acids. The germline CDR1 and CDR2 sequences are KGHSH and LQKENI. This CDR3 reads CASSLTSGSYEQYF. CDR3 nucleotides: TGTGCCAGCTCCCTGACTAGCGGGTCCTACGAGCAGTACTTC.

V is TRBV5-5 and J is TRBJ2-1; D ambiguous. Between the trimmed V and J ends, which lost 0 bases and 6 bases, there was a span of 7 bases. CDR1 and CDR2 (germline): SGHKS, YYEKEE (reference sequence). This CDR3 has 13 amino acids. The CDR3, as DNA: TGTGCCAGCAGCTTGGTCCATAGCAATGAGCAGTTCTTC. This gives the protein CASSLVHSNEQFF. The whole variable domain, filled in from reference TRBV5-5 and TRBJ2-1, reads DAGVTQSPTHLIKTRGQQVTLRCSPISGHKSVSWYQQVLGQGPQFIFQYYEKEERGRGNFPDRFSARQFPNYSSELNVNALLLGDSALYLCASSLVHSNEQFFGPGTRLTVL.

This clone has a handful of counts. This chain connects TRBV2 to TRBJ1-1; D not certain. The V end lost 0 bases, the J end lost 3 bases, and 11 bases lay between the germline ends. The germline gives CDR1 SNHLY, CDR2 FYNNEI. The CDR3 has 15 amino acids. This chain's CDR3 is CASSEARYDDTEAFF. The CDR3 DNA sequence: TGTGCCAGCAGTGAAGCACGGTATGATGACACTGAAGCTTTCTTT.

This chain joins TRBV28 and TRBJ2-4; D is possibly TRBD1 (6 bases). The CDR3 consists of 13 residues. The germline CDR1 and CDR2 sequences are MDHEN and SYDVKM. V lost 7 bases and J lost 0, with 7 bases in between. CDR3 in DNA: TGTGCCAGCAAGGGGGTAGCCAAAAACATTCAGTACTTC. Amino acid sequence: CASKGVAKNIQYF.

This chain connects TRBV13 to TRBJ2-3; maybe TRBD2 (6 bases). Trimming removed 2 bases at V and 0 bases at J, with 12 bases between. This CDR3 spans 16 amino acids. Germline CDR1 PRHDT, CDR2 FYEKMQ (reference sequence). For the CDR3, the DNA is TGTGCCAGCAGCTTACGGGGGACCCCAAGCACAGATACGCAGTATTTT. Translated: CASSLRGTPSTDTQYF. The complete variable domain, with remaining parts taken from reference TRBV13 and TRBJ2-3, reads AAGVIQSPRHLIKEKRETATLKCYPIPRHDTVYWYQQGPGQDPQFLISFYEKMQSDKGSIPDRFSAQQFSDYHSELNMSSLELGDSALYFCASSLRGTPSTDTQYFGPGTRLTVL.

The chain employs TRBV5-6 and TRBJ2-7; 10 bases line up with TRBD1. The V gene's germline CDR1 is SGHDT and CDR2 YYEEEE. With 4 bases clipped from V and 6 bases from J, the junction kept 4 bases outside the gene matches. This CDR3 contains 13 residues. The DNA of the CDR3 is TGTGCCAGCAGCCCTCGGACAGGGGGCGAGCAGTACTTC. It yields the protein CASSPRTGGEQYF. Using reference TRBV5-6 and TRBJ2-7 for the parts outside the CDR3, the full variable domain is DAGVTQSPTHLIKTRGQQVTLRCSPKSGHDTVSWYQQALGQGPQFIFQYYEEEERQRGNFPDRFSGHQFPNYSSELNVNALLLGDSALYLCASSPRTGGEQYFGPGTRLTVT.

The chain has TRBV9 and TRBJ1-3; no firm D call. The CDR3 runs 16 residues. Germline V lookup: CDR1 SGDLS, CDR2 YYNGEE. V lost 7 bases to trimming and J lost 4 bases, with 21 bases between them. The chain's CDR3 is CASASADRRPGNTIYF. CDR3 coding DNA: TGTGCCAGCGCTTCGGCAGATAGGAGGCCAGGAAACACCATATATTTT.

This chain uses TRBV6-1 with TRBJ2-1, with D uncertain. V was shortened by 1 base and J by 0 bases, with 7 bases between the two germline ends. The germline V gene has CDR1 MNHNS and CDR2 SASEGT. This CDR3 region has 15 residues. DNA for the CDR3: TGTGCCAGCAGTGAAGTACTAAACTCCTACAATGAGCAGTTCTTC. Translating gives CASSEVLNSYNEQFF.

This clone came up once. This chain uses TRBV15 with TRBJ2-6; a possible D gene is TRBD1 (5 bases). V lost 1 base, J lost 2 bases, and 12 bases lay in between. The CDR3 spans 17 residues. Germline V lookup: CDR1 LNHNV, CDR2 YYDKDF (reference sequence). CDR3 DNA sequence: TGTGCCACCAGCAGAGGGTATTCAGGGCCTGGGGCCAACGTCCTGACTTTC. Translating gives CATSRGYSGPGANVLTF.

This rearrangement joins TRBV6-6 to TRBJ2-1; possible D gene TRBD2, 6 bases. Trimming took 7 bases from V and 7 from J, leaving 20 bases between them. There are 15 residues in the CDR3. Germline CDR1 MNHNY, CDR2 SVGAGI (reference sequence). CDR3 residues: CASTLAGMGPNEQFF. The CDR3 bases are TGTGCCAGCACCCTGGCGGGGATGGGGCCGAATGAGCAGTTCTTC.

V and J are TRBV6-4 and TRBJ1-2; no clear D gene. The CDR3 runs to 13 residues. CDR1 is MRHNA, CDR2 SNTAGT, per germline. V lost 5 bases, J lost 5 bases, and 12 bases lay in between. CDR3 DNA: TGTGCCAGCAGTCCCGACGGGGAATATGGCTACACCTTC. Amino acids: CASSPDGEYGYTF.

V and J are TRBV19 and TRBJ2-7; tentative D call: TRBD2 (6 bases). CDR3 length: 14 residues. Germline CDR1 is LNHDA and CDR2 is SQIVND (reference sequence). Trimming shortened V by 6 bases and J by 1 base, and 13 bases separated the two germline ends. The CDR3 loop reads CASSMYSGSYEQYF. In DNA, the CDR3 is TGTGCCAGTAGCATGTATAGCGGATCCTACGAGCAGTACTTC. Full variable domain (rest looked up from reference TRBV19 and TRBJ2-7): DGGITQSPKYLFRKEGQNVTLSCEQNLNHDAMYWYRQDPGQGLRLIYYSQIVNDFQKGDIAEGYSVSREKKESFPLTVTSAQKNPTAFYLCASSMYSGSYEQYFGPGTRLTVT.

The chain is built from TRBV29-1 and TRBJ1-2; D is perhaps TRBD1 (6 bases). Trimming shortened V by 3 bases and J by 3 bases, and 14 bases separated the two germline ends. This CDR3 has 14 residues. CDR1 SQVTM and CDR2 ANQGSEA come from the germline V gene. The CDR3 region has the DNA TGCAGCGTTGATGAAGGGGGACAACACTATGGCTACACCTTC. It encodes CSVDEGGQHYGYTF.

V is TRBV6-1 and J is TRBJ2-7, with 10 bases aligning to TRBD1. V dropped 6 bases and J dropped 5; count of bases not matched to a gene: 7. The CDR3 totals 14 residues. Germline CDR1 is MNHNS and CDR2 is SASEGT. The CDR3 reads CASSGDGQGDEQYF. CDR3 DNA sequence: TGTGCCAGCAGCGGCGATGGACAGGGGGACGAGCAGTACTTC.

The V gene is TRBV11-2, the J gene TRBJ1-1, with D possibly TRBD1 on 5 matching bases. Trimming cost V 0 bases and J 0 bases, with 5 bases left between them. The germline V gene has CDR1 SGHAT and CDR2 FQNNGV. CDR3 length equals 14 residues. In DNA, the CDR3 is TGTGCCAGCAGCTTAGACAGGGTGAACACTGAAGCTTTCTTT. As protein: CASSLDRVNTEAFF.

The rearrangement uses TRBV20-1 and TRBJ2-1; no reliable D call. This CDR3 spans 10 amino acids. Germline values: CDR1 DFQATT, CDR2 SNEGSKA (reference sequence). Trimming shortened V by 1 base and J by 11 bases, and 6 bases separated the two germline ends. The CDR3 DNA reads TGCAGTGCTAGAGGGCCGAAGCAGTTCTTC. It is translated as CSARGPKQFF.

V gene TRBV30 combines with J gene TRBJ2-7, with D possibly TRBD1 on 7 matching bases. V was trimmed by 4 bases and J by 6 bases, leaving 13 bases between them. This CDR3 is 12 amino acids long. Germline V gene lookup returns CDR1 GTSNPN and CDR2 SVGIG (reference sequence). CDR3 residues: CAWNTGDFEQYF. The DNA of the CDR3 is TGTGCCTGGAATACAGGGGACTTCGAGCAGTACTTC.

V is TRBV27 and J is TRBJ2-1, with a weak D call TRBD2 (6 bases). The CDR3 is 15 residues long. Germline assignment: CDR1 MNHEY and CDR2 SMNVEV (reference sequence). Trimming removed 5 bases from V and 5 bases from J, with 16 bases in between. This CDR3 is CASSGTGGTHNEQFF. CDR3 coding DNA: TGTGCCAGCAGTGGCACTGGGGGGACCCACAATGAGCAGTTCTTC.

This chain uses TRBV6-5 with TRBJ2-5, with D perhaps TRBD1 (5 bases). Germline V lookup: CDR1 MNHEY, CDR2 SVGAGI. This CDR3 comprises 16 residues. V shed 0 bases and J shed 5 bases, with 16 bases lying between them. The CDR3 here is CASSYSMERGGETQYF. The CDR3 DNA reads as TGTGCCAGCAGTTACTCGATGGAAAGGGGTGGCGAGACCCAGTACTTC.

This chain connects TRBV4-2 to TRBJ2-5, with TRBD1 matching over 7 bases. The CDR3 sequence is 18 residues long. J lost 5 bases, V lost 0 bases, and 15 bases had no gene match. In germline, CDR1 is LGHNA, CDR2 YNFKEQ. CDR3 DNA sequence: TGTGCCAGCAGCCAAGATGGCTTAGGGGGCGGCCAAGGTGAGACCCAGTACTTC. Amino acids: CASSQDGLGGGQGETQYF.

This chain uses TRBV6-6 with TRBJ2-7, with D unclear. V lost 6 bases and J lost 1, with 7 bases in between. CDR3 length: 12 amino acids. CDR1 and CDR2 from the germline V gene are MNHNY and SVGAGI (reference sequence). The CDR3 coding sequence is TGTGCCAGCAGATGGCAGTCCTACGAGCAGTACTTC. Translating gives CASRWQSYEQYF.

The rearrangement uses TRBV2 and TRBJ1-6; tentative D call: TRBD1 (5 bases). The germline gives CDR1 SNHLY, CDR2 FYNNEI. Trimming stripped 4 bases from V and 7 bases from J, with 8 bases between. The CDR3 is 13 amino acids. This CDR3 reads CASSGGGNSPLHF. CDR3 DNA sequence: TGTGCCAGCAGTGGGGGGGGGAATTCACCCCTCCACTTT. Variable domain in full (rest from reference TRBV2 and TRBJ1-6): EPEVTQTPSHQVTQMGQEVILRCVPISNHLYFYWYRQILGQKVEFLVSFYNNEISEKSEIFDDQFSVERPDGSNFTLKIRSTKLEDSAMYFCASSGGGNSPLHFGNGTRLTVT.

This rearrangement joins TRBV7-3 to TRBJ2-6; 7 positions match TRBD2. After removal of 1 base from V and 2 bases from J, the junction contained 5 bases not matched to a gene. This CDR3 is 17 amino acids long. The germline V gene has CDR1 SGHTA and CDR2 FQGTGA. As DNA, the CDR3 is TGTGCCAGCAGCTTAAACCCCGGGGGGACTGGGGCCAACGTCCTGACTTTC. This translates into CASSLNPGGTGANVLTF.

The chain couples TRBV10-3 to TRBJ2-5; 12 bases are a match to TRBD1. Trimming took 3 bases from V and 7 from J; bases not matched to a gene: 9. CDR1 and CDR2 from the germline V gene are ENHRY and SYGVKD. The length of the CDR3 is 16 residues. CDR3 nucleotides: TGTGCCATCAGTGAAGGAGGGACAGGGGGCGGTGGGACCCAGTACTTC. It is translated as CAISEGGTGGGGTQYF.

The chain couples TRBV28 to TRBJ1-2; D is ambiguous. Trimming shortened V by 5 bases and J by 0 bases, and 10 bases separated the two germline ends. Germline V CDR1 and CDR2: MDHEN, SYDVKM. The CDR3 covers 14 residues. CDR3 sequence: CASSESEANYGYTF. CDR3 coding DNA: TGTGCCAGCAGTGAAAGTGAGGCTAACTATGGCTACACCTTC.

This clone came up a few times. J is TRBJ2-7 and V is TRBV5-8; 12 bases fit TRBD1. The trim removed 4 bases at V and 2 bases at J, leaving 1 base unmatched. Germline-derived CDR1 and CDR2 are SGHTS and YDEGEE. The CDR3 loop spans 14 amino acids. The chain's CDR3 is CASSGDRGPYEQYF. As DNA, the CDR3 is TGTGCCAGCAGCGGGGACAGGGGGCCCTACGAGCAGTACTTC.

CDR3 in amino acids: CASSESGHRPYEQYF. The CDR3 DNA reads TGTGCCAGCAGTGAATCTGGGCACCGTCCCTACGAGCAGTACTTC. The V call is TRBV25-1, the J call TRBJ2-7; D is unclear. Germline V gives CDR1 MGHDK, CDR2 SYGVNS. The CDR3 consists of 15 residues. Trimming took 1 base from V and 2 from J, leaving 12 bases between them.